This T cell receptor (beta chain) came from a study of blood T cell repertoires in COVID-19. Assay: immunoSEQ multiplex PCR; the TCRdb copy retains only in-frame clones and omits some. In the table there are approximately 220,000 clones, over 75% of which are singletons. Participants had their cohort set by participant-reported clinical history. The CDR3 has 16 residues. The source is a woman in her late teens or twenties in a cohort exposed to, infected with or recovered from COVID-19 (not recorded which). The rearrangement joins TRBV21-1 to TRBJ2-7; the table assigns TRBD1, which was not confirmed against the DNA. TRBV21-1 is designated a pseudogene. Sequenced input: PBMCs or T cells enriched from blood (not recorded which). The chain's CDR3 is CASSIGRDTRNYEQYF. CDR3 nucleotide sequence: TGTGCCAGCAGCATTGGCCGGGACACAAGAAACTACGAGCAGTACTTC.